This paragraph reports one T cell receptor beta chain. Its antigen is not identified. Autoimmune disease history or systemic immunosuppression barred patients. The data were obtained in a study of OX40 agonist ivuxolimab in advanced cancers. The study, taken as a whole, reports: There was clonal expansion of CD4+ and CD8+ blood T cells by week 6 at 0.1 to 3.0 mg/kg.

This CDR3 is built from 17 residues. Germline lookup yields CDR1 SGHTS and CDR2 YDEGEE. V lost 0 bases and J lost 8; bases outside the gene matches: 8. Generated by immunoSEQ multiplex PCR, the TCRdb table keeps only in-frame clones and is missing some. The sample contains about 75,000 clones, about 85% of which appear only once. This TCR derives from an adult with an advanced solid tumor such as melanoma, head and neck, liver or kidney cancer. Source: CD4+ or CD8+ T cells sorted from blood, taken in a trial of the OX40 agonist ivuxolimab. J is TRBJ2-4 and V is TRBV5-8; 13 positions agree with TRBD2. This chain's CDR3 is CASSLEGLAGKLYIQYF. In nucleotides, the CDR3 is TGTGCCAGCAGCTTGGAGGGACTAGCGGGAAAGTTGTACATTCAGTACTTC.